The clone carrying this T cell receptor (beta chain) was found once. Antigen specificity is unknown. The CDR3 is 15 amino acids. CDR1 and CDR2 (germline): SGHVS, FNYEAQ. The V gene end was trimmed by 5 bases and the J gene end by 7 bases; junction bases not matched to a gene: 10. TCRdb re-analysed the reads in MiXCR, keeping a single row per CDR3 protein. Among approximately 910,000 distinct CDR3 sequences listed, roughly 30% were seen once. The source of the sample is a study of T cell repertoires in cytomegalovirus infection. The genes are TRBV7-6 and TRBJ2-2; TRBD1 matches at 7 bases. The TCR comes from a human donor in good health (CMV status not recorded). Some clones in this sample may be carry-over from other donors' samples. The sequenced sample was cultured CD8+ T cells from PBMCs, obtained from culture after CMV antigen stimulation. CDR3 sequence reads: CASSINTGAVGELFF. CDR3 DNA: TGTGCCAGCAGCATCAACACAGGGGCGGTCGGGGAGCTGTTTTTT. Full variable domain (remainder filled in from reference TRBV7-6 and TRBJ2-2): GAGVSQSPRYKVTKRGQDVALRCDPISGHVSLYWYRQALGQGPEFLTYFNYEAQQDKSGLPNDRFSAERPEGSISTLTIQRTEQRDSAMYRCASSINTGAVGELFFGEGSRLTVL.